This T cell receptor beta chain was captured in a study of cytotoxic CD8 clonotypes in ibrutinib-treated CLL. CDR1 is SGHRS and CDR2 is YFSETQ in the germline V gene. Between the trimmed V and J ends, which lost 3 bases and 7 bases, there was a span of 14 bases. This CDR3 has 15 residues. A few counts support this clone. The sequencing depth, 1 in 200,000 to 1 in 1 million T cells, was the target. Some clones are missing from TCRdb's copy, which holds only in-frame ones; the method was immunoSEQ multiplex PCR. The sample has roughly 63,000 clones, roughly 59% seen once. The receptor was derived from a human donor with chronic lymphocytic leukemia. The chain uses TRBV5-1 and TRBJ1-6, with D perhaps matching TRBD1 (5 bases). The sample here was PBMCs, taken after 12 months of ibrutinib treatment. This CDR3 is CASSYQGTGNSPLHF. CDR3 nucleotide sequence: TGCGCCAGCAGCTATCAGGGCACGGGGAATTCACCCCTCCACTTT.